This T cell receptor (beta chain) was sequenced during a study of blood T cell repertoires in COVID-19. This CDR3 region has 15 residues. Germline CDR1 MNHEY, CDR2 SVGAGI. V lost 5 bases and J lost 5, with 16 bases in between. Produced via immunoSEQ multiplex PCR; TCRdb's table is partial and in-frame only. The sample records 30,000 to 45,000 clones, around nine tenths being singletons. This chain connects TRBV6-5 to TRBJ1-3; TRBD1 is a possible D gene (5 bases). This TCR was sampled from a man aged 70-80 years with active COVID-19. What was sequenced was peripheral blood. The CDR3 region has the DNA TGTGCCAGCAGTCAATACCGGGACTCCAGAAACACCATATATTTT. Amino acids: CASSQYRDSRNTIYF.